This TCR beta chain was observed in a study of cytomegalovirus exposure and HLA in healthy donors. Assay: immunoSEQ multiplex PCR; the TCRdb copy retains only in-frame clones and omits some. The sample lists 150,000 to 200,000 clones, roughly nine tenths occurring once. These donors were members of the 120-subject validation cohort, a group separate from the approximately 680-subject first cohort. With regard to this clone: Its antigen is as yet unknown.

General study results and limits: A few CMV-associated chains were confirmed in vitro to be specific for CMV antigens.

The CDR3 sequence is 15 residues long. The germline CDR1 and CDR2 sequences are SNHLY and FYNNEI. Trimming removed 2 bases at V and 5 bases at J, with 13 bases between. This chain joins TRBV2 and TRBJ1-5, with D possibly being TRBD1 (5 bases). The clonotype was recovered from a young man in good health and CMV-seropositive. The sample consisted of PBMCs. The chain's CDR3 is CASSESGDQDQPQHF. Written as DNA, the CDR3 is TGTGCCAGCAGTGAAAGCGGGGACCAAGATCAGCCCCAGCATTTT.